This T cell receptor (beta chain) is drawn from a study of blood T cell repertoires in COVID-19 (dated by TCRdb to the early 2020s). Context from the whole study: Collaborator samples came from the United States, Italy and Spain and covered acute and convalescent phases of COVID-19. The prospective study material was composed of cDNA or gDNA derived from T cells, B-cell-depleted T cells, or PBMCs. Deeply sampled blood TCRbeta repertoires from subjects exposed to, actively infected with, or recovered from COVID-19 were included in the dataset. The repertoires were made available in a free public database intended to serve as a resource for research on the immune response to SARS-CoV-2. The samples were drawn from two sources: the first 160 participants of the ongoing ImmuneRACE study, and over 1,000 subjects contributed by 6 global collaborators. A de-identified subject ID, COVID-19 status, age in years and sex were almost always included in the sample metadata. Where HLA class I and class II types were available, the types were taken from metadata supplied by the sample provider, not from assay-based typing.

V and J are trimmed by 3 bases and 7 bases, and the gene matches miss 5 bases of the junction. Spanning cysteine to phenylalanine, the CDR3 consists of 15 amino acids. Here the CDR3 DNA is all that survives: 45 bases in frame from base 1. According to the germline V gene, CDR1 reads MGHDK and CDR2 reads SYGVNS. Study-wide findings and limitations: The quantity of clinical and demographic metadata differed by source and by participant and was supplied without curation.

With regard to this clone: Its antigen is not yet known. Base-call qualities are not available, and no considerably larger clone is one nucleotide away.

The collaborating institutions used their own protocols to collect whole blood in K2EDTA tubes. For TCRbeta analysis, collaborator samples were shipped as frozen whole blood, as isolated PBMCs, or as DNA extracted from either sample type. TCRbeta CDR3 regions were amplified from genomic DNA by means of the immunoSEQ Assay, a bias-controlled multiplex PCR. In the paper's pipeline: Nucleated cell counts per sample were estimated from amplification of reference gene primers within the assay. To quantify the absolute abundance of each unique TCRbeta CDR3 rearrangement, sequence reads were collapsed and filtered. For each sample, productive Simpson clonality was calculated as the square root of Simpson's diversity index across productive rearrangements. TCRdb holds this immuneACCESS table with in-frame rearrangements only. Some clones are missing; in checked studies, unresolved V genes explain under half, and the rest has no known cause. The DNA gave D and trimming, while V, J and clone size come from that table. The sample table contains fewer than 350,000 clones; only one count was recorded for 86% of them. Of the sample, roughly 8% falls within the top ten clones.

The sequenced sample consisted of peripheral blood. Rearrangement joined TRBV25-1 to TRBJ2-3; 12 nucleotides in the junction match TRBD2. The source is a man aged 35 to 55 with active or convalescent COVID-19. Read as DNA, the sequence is TGTGCCAGCAGTGACCCTAGCGGGAGGGTTAATACGCAGTATTTT. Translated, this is CASSDPSGRVNTQYF.